The clone carrying this TCR beta chain was picked up one time. What it binds is not known. The sample belongs to a study of OX40 agonist ivuxolimab in advanced cancers. TCRdb's table, derived via immunoSEQ multiplex PCR, lists solely in-frame clones and lacks some. The sample lists some 77,000 clones, 88% occurring once. Points from the study as a whole: Antigen specificity was not determined for the expanded peripheral T cells.

CDR1 SGHNT and CDR2 YYREEE come from the germline V gene (reference sequence). V shed 4 bases and J shed 2 bases, with 17 bases lying between them. The CDR3 is made up of 16 amino acids. Specimen: CD4+ or CD8+ T cells sorted from blood, collected in a trial of the OX40 agonist ivuxolimab. The chain is built from TRBV5-4 and TRBJ2-3; a possible D gene is TRBD2 (6 bases). This sequence originates from an adult with an advanced solid tumor such as melanoma, head and neck, liver or kidney cancer. The CDR3 reads CASSPGRDFPTDTQYF. Written as DNA, the CDR3 is TGTGCCAGCAGCCCGGGCCGGGACTTCCCCACAGATACGCAGTATTTT.